The 22 T cell receptor beta chains below all came from one sample that was sequenced in a study of blood T cell repertoires in COVID-19. Only in-frame clones appear in the TCRdb table, and some are missing; sequencing was by immunoSEQ multiplex PCR. The sample has roughly 88,000 clones, around nine tenths seen once. Sample: peripheral blood. The receptors originated from a woman in her forties or fifties in a cohort sampled during active COVID-19.

This chain connects TRBV4-1 to TRBJ2-2; TRBD2 matches 15 bases. This CDR3 region has 16 residues. CDR1 is MGHRA, CDR2 YSYEKL, per germline. V lost 6 bases and J lost 5; bases outside the gene matches: 4. The CDR3 spells CASRRGLAGGTGELFF. The CDR3 DNA reads TGCGCCAGCAGAAGGGGACTAGCGGGAGGAACCGGGGAGCTGTTTTTT.

J is TRBJ2-7 and V is TRBV27; D is ambiguous. Germline V gives CDR1 MNHEY, CDR2 SMNVEV (reference sequence). This CDR3 contains 15 residues. V lost 7 bases to trimming and J lost 2 bases, with 18 bases between them. The DNA of the CDR3 is TGTGCCAGCATTATACCCCGGGTAAGGACCTACGAGCAGTACTTC. The encoded protein is CASIIPRVRTYEQYF.

The chain uses TRBV6-5 and TRBJ1-2; 9 positions agree with TRBD1. The germline V gene has CDR1 MNHEY and CDR2 SVGAGI. J gave up 2 bases and V 7 bases, and 8 bases lay outside the gene matches. CDR3 length: 15 amino acids. CDR3 coding DNA: TGTGCCAGCACGAGTCGGGGACAGGGAAACTATGGCTACACCTTC. Translated: CASTSRGQGNYGYTF.

This clone was observed a single time. The junction differs from germline at one of its ends, possibly a read error. V is TRBV19 and J is TRBJ1-4; TRBD1 matches 7 bases. CDR1 LNHDA and CDR2 SQIVND come from the germline V gene (reference sequence). This CDR3 spans 13 amino acids. The CDR3 loop reads CASSLYPTGPRGF. The CDR3 DNA follows: TGTGCCAGTAGTCTCTACCCTACAGGGCCCAGGGGGTTT.

The chain carries TRBV5-6 and TRBJ2-2, with TRBD1 matching 9 bases. V trimming: 4 bases; J trimming: 1 base; junction bases outside the gene matches: 5. The germline V gene encodes CDR1 SGHDT and CDR2 YYEEEE. The CDR3 is 16 amino acids. CDR3 sequence reads: CASSTPGQGNTGELFF. For the CDR3, the DNA is TGTGCCAGCAGCACTCCGGGACAGGGGAACACCGGGGAGCTGTTTTTT. Full variable domain (rest looked up from reference TRBV5-6 and TRBJ2-2): DAGVTQSPTHLIKTRGQQVTLRCSPKSGHDTVSWYQQALGQGPQFIFQYYEEEERQRGNFPDRFSGHQFPNYSSELNVNALLLGDSALYLCASSTPGQGNTGELFFGEGSRLTVL.

This sequence joins TRBV9 and TRBJ2-6, with TRBD2 as a possible D gene (6 bases). Trimming took 7 bases from V and 2 from J, leaving 7 bases between them. Germline V gene lookup returns CDR1 SGDLS and CDR2 YYNGEE. The length of the CDR3 is 13 residues. The CDR3 loop reads CASAGPGANVLTF. CDR3 nucleotide sequence: TGTGCCAGCGCGGGACCTGGGGCCAACGTCCTGACTTTC.

The chain combines TRBV18 with TRBJ1-2, with TRBD1 matching over 10 bases. CDR1 and CDR2 (germline): KGHSH, LQKENI. The V and J ends lost 4 bases and 8 bases, in that order; junction bases with no gene match: 16. The CDR3 length is 17 residues. Here the CDR3 DNA reads TGTGCCAGCTCACTACAGCCTCGTTTGGGGACAGGGGACGGCTACACCTTC. Protein: CASSLQPRLGTGDGYTF.

This chain connects TRBV6-5 to TRBJ2-3; D call uncertain. The germline V and J ends were trimmed by 8 bases and 4 bases, with 13 bases remaining between them. Looked up from germline, CDR1 is MNHEY and CDR2 is SVGAGI. The CDR3 is made up of 13 amino acids. The CDR3 here is CASRIARADTQYF. The CDR3 bases are TGTGCCAGCCGAATAGCCCGGGCAGATACGCAGTATTTT.

J is TRBJ1-2 and V is TRBV2, with D possibly matching TRBD1 (5 bases). Germline V gene sequence: CDR1 SNHLY, CDR2 FYNNEI. Trimming cost V 4 bases and J 4 bases, with 10 bases left between them. CDR3 length equals 13 residues. The CDR3 protein is CASSAEGAYGYTF. CDR3 DNA: TGTGCCAGCAGTGCGGAAGGGGCCTATGGCTACACCTTC.

This sequence joins TRBV7-8 and TRBJ1-1; D is undetermined. With 1 base removed from V and 1 base from J, the gap between germline ends came to 7 bases. This CDR3 has 14 residues. Looked up from germline, CDR1 is SGHVS and CDR2 is FQNEAQ. As DNA, the CDR3 is TGTGCCAGCAGCTTAGGACTACAGAACACTGAAGCTTTCTTT. Its protein is CASSLGLQNTEAFF.

This chain joins TRBV13 and TRBJ2-5; 9 bases align to TRBD1. The CDR3 length is 15 residues. The germline V gene has CDR1 PRHDT and CDR2 FYEKMQ (reference sequence). J gave up 2 bases and V 0 bases, and 1 base lay outside the gene matches. The CDR3 nucleotides are TGTGCCAGCAGCTTAGGGGGACAGGGTCAAGAGACCCAGTACTTC. It encodes CASSLGGQGQETQYF.

The V call is TRBV24-1, the J call TRBJ2-1; 11 bases agree with TRBD1. V was clipped by 3 bases and J by 7 bases; unmatched bases: 10. The CDR3 extends over 17 amino acids. The germline V gene has CDR1 KGHDR and CDR2 SFDVKD. CDR3 sequence (DNA): TGTGCCACCAGTGATCCCGGGGGACAGGGGGTAATTAATGAGCAGTTCTTC. Its translation: CATSDPGGQGVINEQFF.

This rearrangement joins TRBV28 to TRBJ1-2; TRBD1 matches 10 bases. CDR3 length: 15 amino acids. V gave up 3 bases and J gave up 4 bases; unmatched junction bases: 5. Germline CDR1 MDHEN, CDR2 SYDVKM. The CDR3 here is CASSFRDRGFYGYTF. The CDR3 coding sequence is TGTGCCAGCAGTTTCCGGGACAGGGGTTTCTATGGCTACACCTTC.

The rearrangement joins TRBV10-3 to TRBJ2-3, with 14 positions matching TRBD2. From germline, CDR1 is ENHRY and CDR2 SYGVKD. V gave up 4 bases and J gave up 3 bases; unmatched junction bases: 9. The CDR3 extends over 18 amino acids. CDR3 nucleotide sequence: TGTGCCATCAGTGCAACCGGGACTAGCGGGAGTCTTACAGATACGCAGTATTTT. It is translated as CAISATGTSGSLTDTQYF.

This chain connects TRBV6-5 to TRBJ1-1, with 7 nucleotides matching TRBD1. The V gene's germline CDR1 is MNHEY and CDR2 SVGAGI. Losses at the gene ends were 0 bases for V and 5 bases for J; bases not matched to a gene: 6. The CDR3 is 15 residues long. Here the CDR3 DNA reads TGTGCCAGCAGTTACTCAGGCAGGGGGTTGACTGAAGCTTTCTTT. It yields the protein CASSYSGRGLTEAFF.

In its sample, this clone was seen a few times. This chain uses TRBV7-3 with TRBJ1-1; 8 bases align to TRBD1. CDR3 length equals 14 residues. V lost 2 bases, J lost 4 bases, and 3 bases stayed unmatched. Germline-derived CDR1 and CDR2 are SGHTA and FQGTGA. In DNA form, the CDR3 reads TGTGCCAGCAGCTTACTACAGGGGGGCACTGAAGCTTTCTTT. It yields the protein CASSLLQGGTEAFF.

V usage is TRBV19 and J usage is TRBJ2-1; 8 bases agree with TRBD1. The junction had 8 bases not matched to a gene; V was cut back by 6 bases and J by 7 bases. Germline V gene lookup returns CDR1 LNHDA and CDR2 SQIVND (reference sequence). The CDR3 runs to 14 residues. CDR3 sequence (DNA): TGTGCCAGTAGGAAGACAGGGGTTCTTAATGAGCAGTTCTTC. Residues: CASRKTGVLNEQFF.

CDR3 nucleotide sequence: TGTGCCAGCAGCTTGAGACAGGGCGAAGACAATCAGCCCCAGCATTTT. It specifies CASSLRQGEDNQPQHF. V usage is TRBV5-7 and J usage is TRBJ1-5, with 7 bases lining up with TRBD1. TRBV5-7 is an ORF, with its function uncertain. V shed 1 base and J 3 bases; nucleotides not matched to a gene: 7. There are 16 residues in the CDR3.

This rearrangement joins TRBV6-5 to TRBJ2-1, with TRBD2 identical over 11 bases. The junction had 7 bases not matched to a gene; V was cut back by 8 bases and J by 7 bases. Germline V gene data show CDR1 as MNHEY and CDR2 as SVGAGI. This CDR3 region has 14 residues. Written as DNA, the CDR3 is TGTGCCAGCCTGACTAGCGGGGAACCGAATGAGCAGTTCTTC. Protein product: CASLTSGEPNEQFF.

This rearrangement joins TRBV11-2 to TRBJ1-2; 8 bases line up with TRBD1. Germline V gene data show CDR1 as SGHAT and CDR2 as FQNNGV. V shed 5 bases and J 6 bases; nucleotides not matched to a gene: 8. The CDR3 has 14 amino acids. The CDR3 nucleotides read TGTGCCAGCAGCGCACAACAGGGGGAGGATGGCTACACCTTC. Protein sequence: CASSAQQGEDGYTF. The entire variable domain, with the rest obtained from reference TRBV11-2 and TRBJ1-2, is as follows: EAGVAQSPRYKIIEKRQSVAFWCNPISGHATLYWYQQILGQGPKLLIQFQNNGVVDDSQLPKDRFSAERLKGVDSTLKIQPAKLEDSAVYLCASSAQQGEDGYTFGSGTRLTVV.

The gene calls are TRBV27 and TRBJ2-2; D gene uncertain. The V and J ends lost 3 bases and 6 bases respectively, with 11 bases between them. The CDR3 consists of 14 residues. In germline, CDR1 is MNHEY, CDR2 SMNVEV (reference sequence). The CDR3 loop is CASSFSGFSGELFF. The CDR3 DNA reads as TGTGCCAGCAGTTTTTCCGGGTTTTCCGGGGAGCTGTTTTTT.

The chain is built from TRBV10-3 and TRBJ1-1, with D maybe TRBD1 (6 bases). Germline-derived CDR1 and CDR2 are ENHRY and SYGVKD. The CDR3 is made up of 13 amino acids. V lost 8 bases, J lost 4 bases, and 14 bases lay in between. In DNA form, the CDR3 reads TGTGCCATCCTGGGGGGGGCTAGCACTGAAGCTTTCTTT. As protein: CAILGGASTEAFF.